The 26 T cell receptor beta chains below were found in one sample sequenced in a study of vaccination effects on CD4 cells after COVID-19. Expansion with viral peptide pools was applied to antigen-specific CD4+ T cells by the ViraFEST assay prior to sequencing. The authors isolated CD4+ T cells after nine to eleven days of culture. Two doses of either BNT162b2 or mRNA-1273 were given to each participant. Data came from immunoSEQ multiplex PCR; TCRdb stores just in-frame clones and leaves some out. The repertoire holds tens of thousands of clones, 75% to 80% seen once, with around 6.5% in the top ten. Antigen specificity for these receptors is unknown. This sample comprised CD4+ T cells from PBMCs cultured with SARS-CoV-2 spike peptides, obtained after COVID-19 vaccination. The receptors were sampled from a human donor who received a COVID-19 vaccine. Some clones in this sample may be carry-over from other donors' samples.

This clone is labeled large. The chain employs TRBV7-9 and TRBJ2-5; the D call may be TRBD1 or TRBD2 (7 bases each). Germline V CDR1 and CDR2: SEHNR, FQNEAQ (reference sequence). CDR3 size: 16 residues. Trimming stripped 8 bases from V and 2 bases from J, with 21 bases between. CDR3 region: CASVPRGRGRQETQYF. The CDR3 DNA follows: TGTGCCAGCGTCCCCAGAGGGAGGGGGCGACAAGAGACCCAGTACTTC.

In DNA form, the CDR3 reads TGTGCCAGCAGTTTATTCGGGTGGAACACTGAAGCTTTCTTT. Translated: CASSLFGWNTEAFF. This chain links TRBV27 with TRBJ1-1; no firm D call. The length of the CDR3 is 14 residues. V was clipped by 1 base and J by 1 base, with 7 bases between them. Germline V lookup: CDR1 MNHEY, CDR2 SMNVEV (reference sequence).

This chain links TRBV29-1 with TRBJ2-2; D ambiguous. There are 15 residues in the CDR3. Germline-derived CDR1 and CDR2 are SQVTM and ANQGSEA. The V end lost 0 bases, the J end lost 4 bases, and 12 bases lay between the germline ends. The CDR3 DNA reads as TGCAGCGTTGAAGATATGGGAAAAGGCACCGGGGAGCTGTTTTTT. Its protein is CSVEDMGKGTGELFF.

The DNA of the CDR3 is TGTGCCAGCAACCCGGACAGGGCAAGGGACTATGGCTACACCTTC. Encoded protein: CASNPDRARDYGYTF. This chain connects TRBV6-5 to TRBJ1-2; TRBD1 matches at 8 bases. The germline CDR1 and CDR2 sequences are MNHEY and SVGAGI. Unmatched junction bases numbered 10, after V lost 7 bases and J lost 3 bases. The CDR3 consists of 15 residues.

The chain carries TRBV5-5 and TRBJ1-6; D remains ambiguous. Germline lookup yields CDR1 SGHKS and CDR2 YYEKEE (reference sequence). The CDR3 has 17 residues. Trimming took off 4 bases at V and 0 bases at J, with 14 bases between the two ends. Here the CDR3 DNA reads TGTGCCAGCAGCCACCCGGCCGGGTACTCCTATAATTCACCCCTCCACTTT. Amino acids: CASSHPAGYSYNSPLHF.

The chain joins TRBV18 to TRBJ2-3; D is ambiguous. This CDR3 has 13 amino acids. Germline lookup yields CDR1 KGHSH and CDR2 LQKENI. V lost 2 bases, J lost 5 bases, and 8 bases lay in between. DNA for the CDR3: TGTGCCAGCTCACCAACGCACGGAGATACGCAGTATTTT. It specifies CASSPTHGDTQYF.

The chain is built from TRBV2 and TRBJ2-7; no clear D. Trimming shortened V by 3 bases and J by 5 bases, and 5 bases separated the two germline ends. Per germline, CDR1 SNHLY and CDR2 FYNNEI. The CDR3 extends over 11 amino acids. This CDR3 is CASSDTDEQYV. CDR3 DNA: TGTGCCAGCAGTGATACGGACGAGCAGTACGTC.

The chain links TRBV4-1 to TRBJ2-4, with a weak D call TRBD1 (6 bases). CDR3 length equals 16 residues. Germline V CDR1 and CDR2: MGHRA, YSYEKL. V was pared by 3 bases and J by 0 bases, with 12 bases between. The chain's CDR3 is CASSHGQTLAKNIQYF. CDR3 coding DNA: TGCGCCAGCAGCCACGGACAGACTTTAGCCAAAAACATTCAGTACTTC.

The chain couples TRBV12-3 or TRBV12-4 to TRBJ1-2, with a tentative D call TRBD1 (5 bases). Trimming removed 6 bases from V and 2 bases from J, with 10 bases in between. The CDR3 runs to 13 residues. CDR3 in amino acids: CASRRGRNYGYTF. The CDR3 DNA reads as TGTGCCAGCAGAAGGGGCAGAAACTATGGCTACACCTTC.

The chain employs TRBV5-1 and TRBJ2-6; D call uncertain. Germline V gene sequence: CDR1 SGHRS, CDR2 YFSETQ. V was cut by 4 bases and J by 0 bases, with 5 bases left in between. The CDR3 loop spans 14 amino acids. CDR3 nucleotide sequence: TGCGCCAGCAGCCCTTACTCTGGGGCCAACGTCCTGACTTTC. Translation: CASSPYSGANVLTF.

This clone occurred once. The rearrangement links TRBV12-3 or TRBV12-4 to TRBJ1-1; D is unclear. The CDR3 is 12 residues long. V was clipped by 5 bases and J by 7 bases, with 11 bases between them. In DNA form, the CDR3 reads TGTGCCAGCAGTGCAGGTTACGGTGAAGCTTTCTTT. Protein product: CASSAGYGEAFF.

This chain connects TRBV19 to TRBJ1-1; no firm D call. Germline V CDR1 and CDR2: LNHDA, SQIVND (reference sequence). The V and J ends lost 5 bases and 2 bases respectively, with 15 bases between them. This CDR3 region has 15 residues. The CDR3 reads CASSPHPAGNTEAFF. CDR3 coding DNA: TGTGCCAGTAGTCCTCATCCAGCCGGTAACACTGAAGCTTTCTTT.

The CDR3 here is CASSLSLAGGLIGELFF. DNA for the CDR3: TGTGCCAGCAGTTTAAGTCTAGCGGGGGGGCTGATCGGGGAGCTGTTTTTT. The V call is TRBV27, the J call TRBJ2-2, with TRBD2 matching 12 bases. Germline V gives CDR1 MNHEY, CDR2 SMNVEV (reference sequence). Trimming removed 2 bases from V and 7 bases from J; junction bases left unmatched: 8. The CDR3 is 17 residues long.

This clone was seen a few times. The junction departs from germline at one end; a sequencing error may be responsible. The chain joins TRBV29-1 to TRBJ1-1; D is undetermined. Germline values: CDR1 SQVTM, CDR2 ANQGSEA. The length of the CDR3 is 12 residues. Here the CDR3 reads CAPAEVNTEAFF. The CDR3 nucleotides are TGTGCCCCGGCGGAGGTGAACACTGAAGCTTTCTTT.

The chain has TRBV7-8 and TRBJ2-5, with 9 positions matching TRBD2. The V segment lost 5 bases and the J segment 1 base; nucleotides outside the gene matches: 8. The germline CDR1 and CDR2 sequences are SGHVS and FQNEAQ. This CDR3 is built from 16 residues. The CDR3: CASSNGGGGAQETQYF. The CDR3 region has the DNA TGTGCCAGCAGCAATGGGGGCGGGGGGGCCCAAGAGACCCAGTACTTC.

The rearrangement uses TRBV5-1 and TRBJ1-4; D is perhaps TRBD1 (6 bases). V was pared by 0 bases and J by 6 bases, with 15 bases between. Looked up from germline, CDR1 is SGHRS and CDR2 is YFSETQ. This CDR3 comprises 16 residues. The CDR3 spells CASSLASGVRDEKLFF. The CDR3 DNA reads as TGCGCCAGCAGCTTGGCGTCAGGGGTTCGCGATGAAAAACTGTTTTTT.

The CDR3 loop is CASSQDLQETQYF. The DNA of the CDR3 is TGTGCCAGCAGTCAGGATCTCCAGGAGACCCAGTACTTC. This rearrangement joins TRBV14 to TRBJ2-5; D unresolved. Germline V CDR1 and CDR2: SGHDN, FVKESK. The CDR3 consists of 13 residues. V was trimmed by 6 bases and J by 5 bases, leaving 13 bases between them.

The J gene is TRBJ1-2, the V gene TRBV12-3 or TRBV12-4; 10 bases map to TRBD1. There are 13 residues in the CDR3. The V and J ends lost 7 bases and 8 bases, in that order; junction bases with no gene match: 7. CDR3 nucleotides: TGTGCCAGCACCCCGGGACAGGGGAGCGGCTACACCTTC. Protein sequence: CASTPGQGSGYTF.

The chain uses TRBV18 and TRBJ1-2; 7 nucleotides match TRBD1. This CDR3 is 14 amino acids long. Trimming removed 3 bases from V and 6 bases from J; junction bases left unmatched: 7. The germline V gene has CDR1 KGHSH and CDR2 LQKENI. Here the CDR3 reads CASSPGQELDGYTF. As DNA, the CDR3 is TGTGCCAGCTCACCCGGACAGGAGCTGGATGGCTACACCTTC.

V usage is TRBV19 and J usage is TRBJ1-6; a possible D gene is TRBD1 (6 bases). This CDR3 comprises 14 residues. Germline CDR1 and CDR2: LNHDA and SQIVND (reference sequence). V was clipped by 8 bases and J by 8 bases, with 16 bases between them. CDR3 sequence reads: CASSRDTDDSPLHF. For the CDR3, the DNA is TGTGCCAGTTCGAGGGACACAGACGATTCACCCCTCCACTTT.

The genes are TRBV25-1 and TRBJ2-5; 7 nucleotides agree with TRBD1. The CDR3 length is 16 residues. The J segment lost 6 bases and the V segment lost 0 bases, leaving 10 bases of the junction unmatched. Germline V gives CDR1 MGHDK, CDR2 SYGVNS. The CDR3 is CASSEYKTGWAQTQYF. The CDR3 bases are TGTGCCAGCAGTGAATATAAGACAGGGTGGGCTCAGACCCAGTACTTC. Supplemented by reference TRBV25-1 and TRBJ2-5, the full variable domain reads EADIYQTPRYLVIGTGKKITLECSQTMGHDKMYWYQQDPGMELHLIHYSYGVNSTEKGDLSSESTVSRIRTEHFPLTLESARPSHTSQYLCASSEYKTGWAQTQYFGPGTRLLVL.

The genes are TRBV27 and TRBJ1-1; the D gene is possibly TRBD1 (5 bases). The V and J ends lost 8 bases and 1 base respectively, with 14 bases between them. CDR1 and CDR2 from the germline V gene are MNHEY and SMNVEV (reference sequence). There are 14 residues in the CDR3. CDR3 bases: TGTGCCAGCCGTCGGGGGATCGGGAACACTGAAGCTTTCTTT. As protein: CASRRGIGNTEAFF.

The CDR3 loop reads CASSPFRTGELFF. As DNA, the CDR3 is TGTGCCAGCAGTCCCTTTCGGACCGGGGAGCTGTTTTTT. J is TRBJ2-2 and V is TRBV6-5; D unresolved. Germline loops: CDR1 MNHEY, CDR2 SVGAGI. The CDR3 runs to 13 residues. V shed 5 bases and J shed 5 bases, with 9 bases lying between them.

The chain combines TRBV12-2 with TRBJ2-3. TRBV12-2 is noted as a pseudogene. CDR3 length: 13 amino acids. The CDR3 reads CASRSRFTDTQYF. The CDR3 nucleotides read TGTGCAAGTCGTTCAAGGTTCACAGATACGCAGTATTTT.

The chain links TRBV5-1 to TRBJ2-5, with a possible D match to TRBD1 (6 bases). Trimming cost V 5 bases and J 5 bases, with 13 bases left between them. Germline V gene lookup returns CDR1 SGHRS and CDR2 YFSETQ. This CDR3 is 13 amino acids long. CDR3 nucleotides: TGCGCCAGCAGACAGGGATTTAGGGAGACCCAGTACTTC. This encodes CASRQGFRETQYF.

CDR3 region: CASSKFTSTDTQYF. The CDR3 DNA sequence: TGTGCCAGCAGCAAGTTTACTAGCACAGATACGCAGTATTTT. V is TRBV9 and J is TRBJ2-3, with unresolved D. Trimming removed 4 bases at V and 0 bases at J, with 9 bases between. CDR3 length: 14 residues. Germline CDR1 SGDLS, CDR2 YYNGEE.